This is a list of T cell receptor beta chains from one sample in a study of graft-versus-host responses after intestinal transplantation. Only in-frame clones appear in the TCRdb table, and some are missing; sequencing was by immunoSEQ multiplex PCR. The sample includes 80,000 to 100,000 clones, roughly 92% of them seen just once. Antigen specificity for these receptors is unknown. The specimen was unstimulated CD4+ T cells sorted from spleen or lymph node cells, collected before intestinal transplant. The source is a human donor who received an intestinal transplant. Each CDR3 is given with its conserved first and last residue. Fields, in order: D gene, clone size, J gene, V gene, CDR3 protein, CDR3 DNA. The D gene is left open where the match is weak. Not all rows give a size; the values are once, few, many and, for expanded clones, a class.

>.|.|TRBJ2-3|TRBV21-1
CASSRPTGTELSDTQYF
TGTGCCAGCAGCAGACCTACCGGGACAGAATTGAGCGATACGCAGTATTTT
>.|.|TRBJ1-4|TRBV2
CASSEGTAGRKLFF
TGTGCCAGCAGTGAAGGGACGGCGGGGCGAAAACTGTTTTTT
>.|.|TRBJ1-1|TRBV7-2
CASSATGTQLTEAFF
TGTGCCAGCAGCGCCACCGGGACTCAACTTACTGAAGCTTTCTTT
>.|.|TRBJ1-6|TRBV19
CASSIGKASYNSPLHF
TGTGCCAGTAGTATAGGAAAAGCCTCCTATAATTCACCCCTCCACTTT
>.|once|TRBJ1-1|TRBV6-5
CASSPVAPQNTEAFF
TGTGCCAGCAGCCCTGTGGCACCCCAGAACACTGAAGCTTTCTTT
>.|.|TRBJ2-7|TRBV5-4
CASSSSEGEVSEQYF
TGTGCCAGCAGCTCCAGCGAGGGGGAAGTATCCGAGCAGTACTTC
>TRBD1|.|TRBJ1-1|TRBV4-1
CASSQAGGLRTEAFF
TGCGCCAGCAGCCAAGCAGGGGGCCTGAGGACTGAAGCTTTCTTT
>TRBD2|.|TRBJ2-1|TRBV4-2
CASSQDLASGAYNEQFF
TGTGCCAGCAGCCAAGATCTGGCTAGCGGGGCCTACAATGAGCAGTTCTTC
>TRBD1|.|TRBJ2-3|TRBV29-1
CSAGDRVFTDTQYF
TGCAGCGCAGGTGACAGGGTTTTTACAGATACGCAGTATTTT
>.|once|TRBJ2-2|TRBV5-1
CASSLAQQGRTGELFF
TGCGCCAGCAGCTTGGCCCAGCAGGGGCGCACCGGGGAGCTGTTTTTT
>TRBD1|.|TRBJ2-7|TRBV6-5
CASSVDRVSYEQYF
TGTGCCAGCAGTGTGGACAGGGTTTCCTACGAGCAGTACTTC
>TRBD1|.|TRBJ1-2|TRBV7-2
CASSLDWTGVYGYTF
TGTGCCAGCAGCTTAGATTGGACAGGGGTTTATGGCTACACCTTC